One and the same sample provided the 14 T cell receptor beta chains below, sequenced in a study of shared clonotypes between healthy human individuals. Naive CD8 isolation took CD45RO-negative cells positively selected for CCR7 and excluded terminally differentiated effector memory CD45RA+ cells. The data were produced by immunoSEQ multiplex PCR, yet TCRdb's version contains in-frame clones alone and is incomplete. The table shows 750,000 to 1,000,000 clones, with around 92% occurring only once. The sequencing sample was made of naive CD8+ T cells sorted from blood. These receptors were collected from a man younger than 40 in good health.

The CDR3 sequence: CASSRRDLQGGHEQFF. The CDR3 DNA sequence: TGTGCCAGCAGCCGCCGAGATCTACAGGGGGGACATGAGCAGTTCTTC. The V gene is TRBV5-4, the J gene TRBJ2-1; 8 bases match TRBD1. Trimming cost V 4 bases and J 8 bases; bases outside gene matches: 14. Germline CDR1 is SGHNT and CDR2 is YYREEE (reference sequence). The CDR3 spans 16 residues.

Sample share makes this clone medium-sized. The V gene is TRBV7-6, the J gene TRBJ2-1, with 7 bases matching TRBD1. The V gene's germline CDR1 is SGHVS and CDR2 FNYEAQ. With V trimmed by 3 bases and J by 8 bases, 4 bases remained unmatched. This CDR3 is 13 amino acids long. This CDR3 reads CASSLDRFDEQFF. The CDR3 bases are TGTGCCAGCAGCTTGGACAGGTTCGATGAGCAGTTCTTC.

V gene TRBV27 combines with J gene TRBJ2-6; D unresolved. Germline V gives CDR1 MNHEY, CDR2 SMNVEV (reference sequence). The CDR3 length is 15 residues. V was trimmed by 7 bases and J by 4 bases, leaving 14 bases between them. For the CDR3, the DNA is TGTGCCAGCACGACCCTCTATCCCGGGGCCAACGTCCTGACTTTC. Its protein is CASTTLYPGANVLTF.

The V and J genes are TRBV2 and TRBJ2-5, with D possibly TRBD1 on 6 matching bases. V was pared by 3 bases and J by 2 bases, with 19 bases between. CDR3 size: 17 residues. Germline loops: CDR1 SNHLY, CDR2 FYNNEI. The CDR3 loop is CASSDYRVWVDQETQYF. The CDR3 bases are TGTGCCAGCAGTGATTACAGGGTTTGGGTTGATCAAGAGACCCAGTACTTC.

This chain joins TRBV6-5 and TRBJ2-7; D may be TRBD1 (6 bases). The V end lost 5 bases, the J end lost 1 base, and 12 bases lay between the germline ends. CDR3 size: 14 residues. CDR1 and CDR2 (germline): MNHEY, SVGAGI. The CDR3 spells CASSLLQGSYEQYF. The CDR3 DNA is TGTGCCAGCAGTCTCCTCCAGGGGTCCTACGAGCAGTACTTC.

The chain links TRBV4-1 to TRBJ2-7, with a weak D call TRBD2 (6 bases). V was pared by 5 bases and J by 3 bases, with 14 bases between. CDR3 length equals 14 residues. Germline V gene sequence: CDR1 MGHRA, CDR2 YSYEKL. The CDR3, as DNA: TGCGCCAGCAGCTTCTCAATCGGGAGCTACGAGCAGTACTTC. It translates to CASSFSIGSYEQYF.

CDR3 nucleotide sequence: TGTGCCAGCAGTTACGGGACTAGCGGGAACCAAGAGACCCAGTACTTC. It translates to CASSYGTSGNQETQYF. The V and J genes are TRBV6-5 and TRBJ2-5; 13 positions agree with TRBD2. Trimming cost V 2 bases and J 0 bases; bases outside gene matches: 0. CDR1 is MNHEY and CDR2 is SVGAGI in the germline V gene. The CDR3 is 16 amino acids.

The chain links TRBV10-3 to TRBJ1-2; D unresolved. Trimming removed 0 bases from V and 3 bases from J, with 11 bases in between. CDR3 length equals 15 residues. Germline-derived CDR1 and CDR2 are ENHRY and SYGVKD. The CDR3 DNA reads TGTGCCATCAGTGAGTCACGGACGAATGACTATGGCTACACCTTC. This codes for CAISESRTNDYGYTF.

The rearrangement uses TRBV7-9 and TRBJ2-7; D unresolved. Looked up from germline, CDR1 is SEHNR and CDR2 is FQNEAQ (reference sequence). There are 13 residues in the CDR3. Trimming left V 5 bases short and J 3 bases short, with 11 bases between. CDR3 DNA sequence: TGTGCCAGCAGCCCTGTCAGTGACTACGAGCAGTACTTC. Translating it yields CASSPVSDYEQYF.

Concerning this clone: Other DNA sequences in the same sample also yield this CDR3. The gene calls are TRBV27 and TRBJ2-1; D is possibly TRBD2 (7 bases). CDR1 and CDR2 from the germline V gene are MNHEY and SMNVEV (reference sequence). Trimming removed 3 bases from V and 2 bases from J, with 11 bases in between. CDR3 length: 15 amino acids. In DNA, the CDR3 is TGTGCCAGCAGTTTGGGCGGGGGCCCCTACAATGAGCAGTTCTTC. It codes for CASSLGGGPYNEQFF.

The genes are TRBV11-2 and TRBJ2-7, with 9 nucleotides matching TRBD1. J was trimmed by 2 bases and V by 4 bases; bases with no gene match: 0. CDR1 and CDR2 from the germline V gene are SGHAT and FQNNGV. The CDR3 sequence is 13 residues long. CDR3 protein: CASSWTGAYEQYF. In DNA, the CDR3 is TGTGCCAGCAGCTGGACAGGGGCCTACGAGCAGTACTTC.

A remark on this clone: Other DNA sequences of this sample code for an identical CDR3. The rearrangement joins TRBV27 to TRBJ2-1, with D possibly TRBD1 on 5 matching bases. The ends were cut back, 2 bases at V and 6 bases at J, with 5 bases in the middle. Germline V lookup: CDR1 MNHEY, CDR2 SMNVEV (reference sequence). The CDR3 runs to 12 residues. CDR3 bases: TGTGCCAGCAGTTTACAGGGCAATGAGCAGTTCTTC. Translating it yields CASSLQGNEQFF.

A single count supports this clone. CDR3 in amino acids: CASSSDNQPQHF. The CDR3 region has the DNA TGTGCCAGCAGCTCGGACAATCAGCCCCAGCATTTT. The J gene is TRBJ1-5, the V gene TRBV7-8, with D uncertain. CDR3 size: 12 residues. Germline loops: CDR1 SGHVS, CDR2 FQNEAQ. V lost 4 bases, J lost 3 bases, and 4 bases lay in between.

The chain combines TRBV7-3 with TRBJ2-6; D not resolved. CDR3 length equals 18 residues. CDR1 and CDR2 (germline): SGHTA, FQGTGA. The V end lost 5 bases, the J end lost 0 bases, and 17 bases lay between the germline ends. The CDR3 nucleotides read TGTGCCAGCAGCCCCCTAGGAAATACGATCTCTGGGGCCAACGTCCTGACTTTC. It translates to CASSPLGNTISGANVLTF.